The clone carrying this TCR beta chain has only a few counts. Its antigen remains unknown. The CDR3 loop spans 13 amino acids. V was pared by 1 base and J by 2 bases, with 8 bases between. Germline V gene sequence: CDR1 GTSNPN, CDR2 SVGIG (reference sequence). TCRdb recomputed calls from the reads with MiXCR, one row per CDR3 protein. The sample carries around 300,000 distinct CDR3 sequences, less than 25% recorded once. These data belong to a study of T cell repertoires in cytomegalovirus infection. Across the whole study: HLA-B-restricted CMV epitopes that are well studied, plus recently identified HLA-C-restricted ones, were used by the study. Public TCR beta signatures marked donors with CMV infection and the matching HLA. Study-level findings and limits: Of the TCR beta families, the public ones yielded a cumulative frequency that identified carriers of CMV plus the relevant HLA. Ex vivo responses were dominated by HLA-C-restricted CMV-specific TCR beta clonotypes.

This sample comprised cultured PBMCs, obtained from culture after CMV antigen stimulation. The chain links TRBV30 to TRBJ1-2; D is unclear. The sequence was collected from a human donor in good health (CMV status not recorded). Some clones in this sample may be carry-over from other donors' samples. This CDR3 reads CAWSERLNYGYTF. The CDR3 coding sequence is TGTGCCTGGAGTGAGCGCCTCAACTATGGCTACACCTTC. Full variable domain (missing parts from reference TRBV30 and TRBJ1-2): SQTIHQWPATLVQPVGSPLSLECTVEGTSNPNLYWYRQAAGRGLQLLFYSVGIGQISSEVPQNLSASRPQDRQFILSSKKLLLSDSGFYLCAWSERLNYGYTFGSGTRLTVV.